This T cell receptor (beta chain) was recovered during a study of blood T cells in healthy people across ages. The use of a sample-barcoded 5' primer and a J-beta primer mix characterized a second PCR of roughly 7 to 11 cycles. Any given sample supplied a minimum of 3 million CDR3-containing paired-end reads. TCRdb itself ran the 5' RACE reads through MiXCR, one entry per CDR3 protein. The sample holds around 1.5 million distinct CDR3 sequences, roughly 40% seen once. CDR3 length: 14 residues. Trimming left V 9 bases short and J 0 bases short, with 14 bases between. Per germline, CDR1 MNHNS and CDR2 SASEGT.

The sequenced material came from blood. The chain combines TRBV6-1 with TRBJ1-2; D remains ambiguous. The TCR originated in a woman under 30 in good health. CDR3 DNA: TGTGCCAGTACTGACGAGGGAGCTAACTATGGCTACACCTTC. Its protein product is CASTDEGANYGYTF.